This T cell receptor (beta chain) derives from a study of spatial heterogeneity in lung cancer. Overall study context: Each distinct TCR and UMI combination averaged more than ten appearances in raw reads. Broader study findings: Counts of expanded intratumoral alpha and beta TCRs tracked tumor mutation counts.

Noted time point: sample taken at primary tumor resection. This clonotype was recorded once. The antigen is unknown. A single record per CDR3 protein comes from TCRdb applying MiXCR to the 5' RACE reads. The data contain 15,000 or so distinct CDR3 sequences, 4% to 6% of them singletons. V was shortened by 5 bases and J by 6 bases, with 11 bases between the two germline ends. This CDR3 is 12 amino acids long. Germline CDR1 and CDR2: MDHEN and SYDVKM. This TCR was recovered from a male donor with early-stage non-small cell lung cancer. V gene TRBV28 combines with J gene TRBJ2-7; D is unclear. The source material was lung tumor tissue, sampled at surgery. The CDR3 sequence is CASSGPLPEQYF. DNA of the CDR3: TGTGCCAGCAGTGGACCCCTCCCCGAGCAGTACTTC.